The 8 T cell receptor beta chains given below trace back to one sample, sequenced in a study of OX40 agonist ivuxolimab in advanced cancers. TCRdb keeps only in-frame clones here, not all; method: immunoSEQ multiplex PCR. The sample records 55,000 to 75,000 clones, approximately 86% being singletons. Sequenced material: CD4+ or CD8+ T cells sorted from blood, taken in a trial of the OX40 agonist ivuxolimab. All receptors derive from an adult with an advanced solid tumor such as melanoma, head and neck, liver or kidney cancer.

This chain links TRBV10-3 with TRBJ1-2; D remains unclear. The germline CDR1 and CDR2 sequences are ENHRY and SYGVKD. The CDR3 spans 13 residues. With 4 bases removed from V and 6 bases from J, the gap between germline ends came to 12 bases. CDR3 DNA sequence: TGTGCCATCAGTGGAGCAGATTTCCATGGCTACACCTTC. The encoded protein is CAISGADFHGYTF.

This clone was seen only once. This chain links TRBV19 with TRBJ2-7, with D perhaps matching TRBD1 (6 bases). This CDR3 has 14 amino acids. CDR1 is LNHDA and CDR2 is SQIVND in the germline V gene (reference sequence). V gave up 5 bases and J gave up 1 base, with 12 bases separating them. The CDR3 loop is CASSPMTGSYEQYF. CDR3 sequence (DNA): TGTGCCAGTAGTCCGATGACAGGTTCCTACGAGCAGTACTTC. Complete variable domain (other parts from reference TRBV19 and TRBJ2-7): DGGITQSPKYLFRKEGQNVTLSCEQNLNHDAMYWYRQDPGQGLRLIYYSQIVNDFQKGDIAEGYSVSREKKESFPLTVTSAQKNPTAFYLCASSPMTGSYEQYFGPGTRLTVT.

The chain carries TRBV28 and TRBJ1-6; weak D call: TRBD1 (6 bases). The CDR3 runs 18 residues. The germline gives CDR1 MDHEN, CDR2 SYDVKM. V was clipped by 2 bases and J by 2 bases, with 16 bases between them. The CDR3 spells CASSLRGTSRTYNSPLHF. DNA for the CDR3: TGTGCCAGCAGTTTACGAGGGACAAGCCGCACCTATAATTCACCCCTCCACTTT.

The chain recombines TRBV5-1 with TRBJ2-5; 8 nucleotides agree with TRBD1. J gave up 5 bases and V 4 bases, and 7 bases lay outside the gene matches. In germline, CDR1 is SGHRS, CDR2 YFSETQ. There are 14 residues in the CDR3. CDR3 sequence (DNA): TGCGCCAGCAGCCTCCGACAGGGGAGGGAGACCCAGTACTTC. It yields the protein CASSLRQGRETQYF.

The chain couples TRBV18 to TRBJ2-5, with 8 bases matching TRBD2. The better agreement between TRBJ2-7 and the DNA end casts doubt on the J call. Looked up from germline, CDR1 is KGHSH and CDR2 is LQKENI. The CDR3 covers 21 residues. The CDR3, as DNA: TGTGCCAGCTCACCCCCTCTGATACGGGGGGGGTCCCTTTTCGGTTGGTACGAGCAGTACTTC. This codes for CASSPPLIRGGSLFGWYEQYF.

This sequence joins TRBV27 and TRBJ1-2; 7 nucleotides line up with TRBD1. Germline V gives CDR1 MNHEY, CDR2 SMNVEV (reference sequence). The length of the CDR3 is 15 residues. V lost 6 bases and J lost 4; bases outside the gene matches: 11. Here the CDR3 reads CASRFGAGDSYGYTF. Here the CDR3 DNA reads TGTGCCAGCAGGTTTGGGGCAGGGGACAGCTATGGCTACACCTTC.

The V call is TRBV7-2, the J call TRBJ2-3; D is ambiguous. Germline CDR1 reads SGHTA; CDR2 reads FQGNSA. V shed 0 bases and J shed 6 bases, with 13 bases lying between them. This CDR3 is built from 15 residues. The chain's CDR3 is CASSLASANQDTQYF. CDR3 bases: TGTGCCAGCAGCTTAGCTTCTGCTAATCAGGATACGCAGTATTTT.

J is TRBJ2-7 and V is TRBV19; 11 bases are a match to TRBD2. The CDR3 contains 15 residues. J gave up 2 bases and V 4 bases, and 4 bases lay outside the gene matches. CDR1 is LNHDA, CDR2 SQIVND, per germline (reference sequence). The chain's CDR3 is CASSKLAGEPYEQYF. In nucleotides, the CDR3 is TGTGCCAGTAGTAAACTAGCGGGAGAACCCTACGAGCAGTACTTC. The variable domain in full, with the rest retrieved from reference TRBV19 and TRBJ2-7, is DGGITQSPKYLFRKEGQNVTLSCEQNLNHDAMYWYRQDPGQGLRLIYYSQIVNDFQKGDIAEGYSVSREKKESFPLTVTSAQKNPTAFYLCASSKLAGEPYEQYFGPGTRLTVT.